This T cell receptor (beta chain) comes out of a study of human T cells and chemical hapten exposure. Study overall: The sensitizer, 2% DPC, was used on approximately 2 cm by approximately 2 cm of upper inner arm skin. Across its roughly 23 weeks, the study gave patients weekly diphenylcyclopropenone doses to the scalp.

During construction of the library, unique molecular identifiers were attached to individual cDNA molecules for quantitative, reproducible TCR counting. Source study methods: The number of TCRs in each sample had a median of about 96,000 and spanned roughly 20,000 to 750,000. MiXCR, applied by TCRdb to the RACE reads, yields one record per CDR3 protein. TCRdb's processing, not the authors' own work, is the source of the V and J calls. The table lists about 190,000 distinct CDR3 sequences, about 22% of them singletons. Trimming removed 6 bases from V and 9 bases from J; junction bases left unmatched: 8. From germline, CDR1 is DFQATT and CDR2 SNEGSKA (reference sequence). The CDR3 consists of 13 residues. This clonotype has only a few counts. As for time point: patch test 3, about 24 weeks after DPC sensitization. Treatment denoted: therapeutic diphenylcyclopropenone sensitization with weekly scalp DPC.

Sequenced material: whole blood, taken in connection with sensitization to the hapten diphenylcyclopropenone (DPC). The chain carries TRBV20-1 and TRBJ1-6, with TRBD1 matching 7 bases. This TCR was sampled from a woman between 40 and 55 years old with alopecia areata. Some clones in this sample may be carry-over from other donors' samples. CDR3 amino acids: CSANQDRVSPLHF. CDR3 nucleotides: TGCAGTGCGAACCAAGACAGGGTTTCACCCCTCCACTTT.